This passage covers 9 T cell receptor beta chains from one sample sequenced in a study of PD-L1 blockade in urothelial cancer. Profiled with immunoSEQ multiplex PCR; TCRdb holds only in-frame clones, not every one. The sample includes about 39,000 clones, 75% to 90% of them seen just once. Source: PBMCs, taken around atezolizumab (anti-PD-L1) treatment. The receptors were gathered from a man between 60 and 70 years old with urothelial cancer.

The J gene is TRBJ1-2, the V gene TRBV7-8; 11 bases map to TRBD1. The CDR3 is 14 amino acids. Germline V gene lookup returns CDR1 SGHVS and CDR2 FQNEAQ. The V segment lost 5 bases and the J segment 6 bases; nucleotides outside the gene matches: 5. The CDR3 DNA follows: TGTGCCAGCAGCCCGGACAGGGGGCCGGATGGCTACACCTTC. Protein sequence: CASSPDRGPDGYTF.

This clone has a single count. The chain recombines TRBV27 with TRBJ1-5, with 8 bases that match TRBD1. Germline assignment: CDR1 MNHEY and CDR2 SMNVEV (reference sequence). The ends lost 10 bases at V and 5 bases at J; junction bases unmatched: 7. CDR3 length equals 13 residues. The CDR3 reads CATSGTGDQPQHF. CDR3 DNA: TGTGCCACCTCCGGGACAGGTGATCAGCCCCAGCATTTT.

This chain joins TRBV27 and TRBJ2-1; a weak D match, TRBD2 (5 bases). Per germline, CDR1 MNHEY and CDR2 SMNVEV (reference sequence). The CDR3 covers 14 residues. Trimming cost V 5 bases and J 4 bases, with 12 bases left between them. The CDR3 region is CASSLTQRYNEQFF. The DNA of the CDR3 is TGTGCCAGCAGTCTCACTCAGCGGTACAATGAGCAGTTCTTC.

The rearrangement uses TRBV6-5 and TRBJ2-2, with a weak D call TRBD1 (6 bases). This CDR3 has 15 amino acids. From germline, CDR1 is MNHEY and CDR2 SVGAGI. Between the trimmed V and J ends, which lost 7 bases and 7 bases, there was a span of 19 bases. The CDR3 sequence is CASTALSGASGELFF. CDR3 nucleotides: TGTGCCAGCACAGCTCTCTCAGGGGCAAGCGGGGAGCTGTTTTTT.

The V gene is TRBV7-9, the J gene TRBJ2-7; D is ambiguous. The CDR3 spans 14 residues. The V gene lost 2 bases and the J gene lost 1 base, with 9 bases spanning the gap. Germline V gene lookup returns CDR1 SEHNR and CDR2 FQNEAQ (reference sequence). The CDR3 nucleotides are TGTGCCAGCAGCTTAACCCAGGCGTCCTACGAGCAGTACTTC. Translation gives CASSLTQASYEQYF.

This sequence joins TRBV19 and TRBJ1-5; 7 positions agree with TRBD1. Germline lookup yields CDR1 LNHDA and CDR2 SQIVND (reference sequence). The CDR3 runs to 15 residues. The junction had 9 bases not matched to a gene; V was cut back by 6 bases and J by 4 bases. The CDR3 is CASSATGTANQPQHF. The DNA for the CDR3 is TGTGCCAGTAGCGCAACCGGGACAGCTAATCAGCCCCAGCATTTT.

The chain has TRBV28 and TRBJ2-2; D is unresolved. Germline-derived CDR1 and CDR2 are MDHEN and SYDVKM. Deletions cut 2 bases from V and 1 base from J, with 8 bases between. The CDR3 contains 15 residues. The CDR3 DNA reads TGTGCCAGCAGTTTAGATTCCAGGAACACCGGGGAGCTGTTTTTT. Translation: CASSLDSRNTGELFF.

The rearrangement joins TRBV4-1 to TRBJ1-1, with 9 bases matching TRBD1. The CDR3 runs 14 residues. V lost 9 bases to trimming and J lost 2 bases; unmatched junction nucleotides: 7. Looked up from germline, CDR1 is MGHRA and CDR2 is YSYEKL. The CDR3 coding sequence is TGCGCCAGAGGGGGGGACAGGGTAAACACTGAAGCTTTCTTT. Amino acids: CARGGDRVNTEAFF.

V gene TRBV19 combines with J gene TRBJ2-2, with D possibly being TRBD1 (5 bases). The germline CDR1 and CDR2 sequences are LNHDA and SQIVND (reference sequence). V gave up 6 bases and J gave up 10 bases, with 15 bases separating them. The CDR3 sequence is 13 residues long. The DNA of the CDR3 is TGTGCCAGTAGAGGGCAGGGCCCAGAGGAGCTGTTTTTT. Its protein product is CASRGQGPEELFF.